The clone carrying this TCR beta chain showed up just a few times. The antigen remains unidentified. Measured with immunoSEQ multiplex PCR; TCRdb has only the in-frame clones, and not every one. The sample lists over 150,000 clones, roughly nine tenths occurring once. This CDR3 contains 16 residues. The V gene lost 6 bases and the J gene lost 2 bases, with 19 bases spanning the gap. Germline V gene sequence: CDR1 MNHEY, CDR2 SMNVEV (reference sequence). The approximately 120-subject validation cohort, separate from the roughly 700-subject first cohort, included the donors. This sample stems from a study of cytomegalovirus exposure and HLA in healthy donors. Study summary: The 120 validation repertoires, a later analysis reported, used the same platform as the approximately 730 repertoires from the first cohort.

Study-level findings and limits: The study put 150 or so TCR beta chains on its list as cytomegalovirus-associated. According to a later analysis, TCR clusters from the first cohort tended to co-occur in the approximately 130 validation repertoires.

The clonotype originates from a woman aged 18-29 years in good health and CMV-seropositive. The sequencing input was PBMCs. The V and J genes are TRBV27 and TRBJ1-2; tentatively, D is TRBD1 (5 bases). CDR3 DNA sequence: TGTGCCAGCAGAACCGCGATGGCAGGGCAGAACTATGGCTACACCTTC. It yields the protein CASRTAMAGQNYGYTF.